This T cell receptor beta chain was documented in a study of T-cell reconstitution after alpha-beta-depleted transplantation in children. Researchers prepared the TCRbeta library using unique molecular identifiers, the study reports. TCRdb called the PCR reads again in MiXCR, with one record for every CDR3 protein. The profile shows 200,000 to 300,000 distinct CDR3 sequences, more than 10% of them singletons. This CDR3 contains 15 residues. Germline V gives CDR1 LGHDT, CDR2 YNNKEL (reference sequence). With 4 bases removed from V and 0 bases from J, the gap between germline ends came to 10 bases. This clonotype showed up many times.

This TCR came from a human donor who donated a stem cell graft to a child with acute lymphoblastic leukemia. This material consisted of PBMCs from the stem cell graft donor, taken from the stem cell graft. J is TRBJ2-1 and V is TRBV3-1, with D hard to call. CDR3 bases: TGTGCCAGCAGCCCCGGGCCAAGCTCCTACAATGAGCAGTTCTTC. Protein product: CASSPGPSSYNEQFF.